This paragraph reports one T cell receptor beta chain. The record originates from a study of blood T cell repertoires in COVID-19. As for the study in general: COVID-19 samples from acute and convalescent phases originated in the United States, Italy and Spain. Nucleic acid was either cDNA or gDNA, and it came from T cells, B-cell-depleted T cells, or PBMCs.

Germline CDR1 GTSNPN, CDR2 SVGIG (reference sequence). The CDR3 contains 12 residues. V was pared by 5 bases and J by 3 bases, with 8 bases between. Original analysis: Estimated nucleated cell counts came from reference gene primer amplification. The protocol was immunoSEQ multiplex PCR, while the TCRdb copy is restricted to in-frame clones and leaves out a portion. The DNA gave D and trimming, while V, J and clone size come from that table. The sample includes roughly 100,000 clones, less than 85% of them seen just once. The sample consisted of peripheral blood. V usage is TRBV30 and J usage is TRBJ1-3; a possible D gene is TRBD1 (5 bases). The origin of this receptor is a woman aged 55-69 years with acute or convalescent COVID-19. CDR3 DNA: TGTGCCTGGGCAGGGCTTGGAAACACCATATATTTT. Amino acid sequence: CAWAGLGNTIYF.